Below are 6 T cell receptor beta chains sequenced from a single sample in a study of blood T cell repertoires in COVID-19. Clones were read by immunoSEQ multiplex PCR, and TCRdb kept only the in-frame ones, dropping some. The top ten clones hold roughly 3.6% of a sample with tens of thousands of clones, about 91% of them seen once. The sequenced material came from peripheral blood. Receptor source: a man aged 35 to 55 with COVID-19, enrolled during active disease.

V usage is TRBV19 and J usage is TRBJ1-1; D might be TRBD1 (5 bases). The germline gives CDR1 LNHDA, CDR2 SQIVND (reference sequence). This CDR3 has 14 amino acids. V was pared by 4 bases and J by 13 bases, with 22 bases between. The CDR3 nucleotides are TGTGCCAGTAGTACGCCGGGAGGGACGGCATCGGGTTTCTTT. Its translation is CASSTPGGTASGFF.

This clone appeared a single time. The chain is built from TRBV6-5 and TRBJ2-3; 7 bases are shared with TRBD2. The CDR3 consists of 15 residues. V gave up 6 bases and J gave up 4 bases; unmatched junction bases: 10. Germline V gives CDR1 MNHEY, CDR2 SVGAGI. The CDR3 DNA reads as TGTGCCAGCAGCACCGGGACTACCCTCCCAGATACGCAGTATTTT. Translation gives CASSTGTTLPDTQYF.

The V call is TRBV15, the J call TRBJ2-5; TRBD1 aligns across 9 bases. The CDR3 is 17 residues long. The J segment lost 4 bases and the V segment lost 0 bases, leaving 9 bases of the junction unmatched. CDR1 and CDR2 from the germline V gene are LNHNV and YYDKDF (reference sequence). The CDR3 region has the DNA TGTGCCACCAGCAGAGATTTTATACAGGGGGCGGGAGAGACCCAGTACTTC. Residues: CATSRDFIQGAGETQYF. Filled out from reference TRBV15 and TRBJ2-5, the complete variable domain reads DAMVIQNPRYQVTQFGKPVTLSCSQTLNHNVMYWYQQKSSQAPKLLFHYYDKDFNNEADTPDNFQSRRPNTSFCFLDIRSPGLGDTAMYLCATSRDFIQGAGETQYFGPGTRLLVL.

V and J are TRBV2 and TRBJ2-7, with 9 bases that match TRBD2. This CDR3 comprises 13 residues. Germline loops: CDR1 SNHLY, CDR2 FYNNEI. The junction had 1 base not matched to a gene; V was cut back by 6 bases and J by 1 base. The CDR3 DNA reads as TGTGCCAGCAGAGCGGGGGGATCCTACGAGCAGTACTTC. Amino acids: CASRAGGSYEQYF.

The rearrangement joins TRBV25-1 to TRBJ2-3; 9 nucleotides align to TRBD2. Germline CDR1 reads MGHDK; CDR2 reads SYGVNS. The CDR3 extends over 16 amino acids. With V trimmed by 2 bases and J by 5 bases, 8 bases remained unmatched. CDR3 DNA sequence: TGTGCCAGCAGTGAAGTGGGCGGGAGGGCCGAAGATACGCAGTATTTT. Its translation is CASSEVGGRAEDTQYF.

The CDR3 region has the DNA TGTGCCAGCAGCTCCACAGGGGGCTACACCTTC. Its translation is CASSSTGGYTF. The chain combines TRBV9 with TRBJ1-2; D is perhaps TRBD1 (6 bases). Germline values: CDR1 SGDLS, CDR2 YYNGEE. Trimming pared 4 bases from V and 8 bases from J, leaving 9 bases between. The CDR3 has 11 amino acids.